This TCR beta chain was found in a study of control samples from healthy donors and cancer patients. Germline V gene sequence: CDR1 KGHDR, CDR2 SFDVKD. V was pared by 9 bases and J by 5 bases, with 9 bases between. The length of the CDR3 is 11 residues. TCRdb's table, derived via immunoSEQ multiplex PCR, lists solely in-frame clones and lacks some. The sample includes 120,000 or so clones, around 90% of them seen just once. The chain employs TRBV24-1 and TRBJ1-2; TRBD1 might be the D (6 bases). The receptor was derived from a man between 18 and 29 years old in good health. The sequenced material came from blood. The CDR3 DNA reads as TGTGCCACCGGGGACACTTATGGCTACACCTTC. This sequence encodes CATGDTYGYTF.